This TCR beta chain was identified during a study of beta chain features in type 1 diabetes. Germline lookup yields CDR1 LNHDA and CDR2 SQIVND (reference sequence). This CDR3 region has 14 residues. V lost 5 bases to trimming and J lost 2 bases; unmatched junction nucleotides: 6. Study-wide results and limits: TCRB CDR3s were moderately but significantly shorter in Type 1 diabetes patients in all four CD4+ subsets. Junctions at VDJ sites from type 1 diabetes patients had fewer insertions and more deletions. Whether HLA type affects TCRB rearrangement stayed undetermined in the present work.

Isolated RNA was reverse transcribed in full, so expressed TCRB transcripts were sequenced. Sequencing was performed with immunoSEQ multiplex PCR; in TCRdb, only in-frame clones are kept and a portion is missing. The sample contains almost 250,000 clones, roughly 15% of which appear only once. This clone was seen only a few times. Its antigen is undetermined. The sequence was collected from a woman in her 40s in good health. Input material: naive CD4+ T cells from blood. J is TRBJ2-7 and V is TRBV19; 7 nucleotides match TRBD1. CDR3 coding DNA: TGTGCCAGTAGTCGCGGACAGGCAGCCTACGAGCAGTACTTC. This gives the protein CASSRGQAAYEQYF.